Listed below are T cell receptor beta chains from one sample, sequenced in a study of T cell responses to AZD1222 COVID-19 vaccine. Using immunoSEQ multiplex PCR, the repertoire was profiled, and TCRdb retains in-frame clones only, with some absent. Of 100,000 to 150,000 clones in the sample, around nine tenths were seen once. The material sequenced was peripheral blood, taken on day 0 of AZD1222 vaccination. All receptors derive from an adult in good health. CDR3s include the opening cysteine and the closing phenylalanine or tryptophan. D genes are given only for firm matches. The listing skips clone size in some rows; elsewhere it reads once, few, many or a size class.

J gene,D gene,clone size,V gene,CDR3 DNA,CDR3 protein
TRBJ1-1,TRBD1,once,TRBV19,TGTGCCAGTAGTATCCCAGGGGGGGGTGGCACTGAAGCTTTCTTT,CASSIPGGGGTEAFF
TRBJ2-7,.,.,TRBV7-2,TGTGCCAGCAGCTTAAACGGGCCCTTCTACGAGCAGTACTTC,CASSLNGPFYEQYF
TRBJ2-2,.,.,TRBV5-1,TGCGCCAGCCAACAAAAACAGAGCACCGGGGAGCTGTTTTTT,CASQQKQSTGELFF
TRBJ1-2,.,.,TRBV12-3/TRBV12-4,TGTGCCAGCAGTGGGACCGCTAACTATGGCTACACCTTC,CASSGTANYGYTF
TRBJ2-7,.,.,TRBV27,TGTGCCAGCAGTTTTGGAGGACCTCCCGACGAGCAGTACTTC,CASSFGGPPDEQYF
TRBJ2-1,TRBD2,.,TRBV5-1,TGCGCCAGCAGCGGAACCGATGGGACTAGCCTATACAATGAGCAGTTCTTC,CASSGTDGTSLYNEQFF
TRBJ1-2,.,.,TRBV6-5,TGTGCCAGCAGTTCCCCGACAGGTCCCTATGGCTACACCTTC,CASSSPTGPYGYTF
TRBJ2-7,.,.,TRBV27,TGTGCCAGCAGTTTTTCGGGGGGCCTTTCCTACGAGCAGTACTTC,CASSFSGGLSYEQYF
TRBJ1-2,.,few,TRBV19,TGTGCCAGTAGTATGGGGGGGGCCTCGGGCGACTATGGCTACACCTTC,CASSMGGASGDYGYTF
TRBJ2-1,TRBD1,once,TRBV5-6,TGTGCCAGCAGCTCGAGGACAGGGACCTACAATGAGCAGTTCTTC,CASSSRTGTYNEQFF
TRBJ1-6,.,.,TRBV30,TGTGCCTGGAAAGCCCTAGGGGCTTCACCCCTCCACTTT,CAWKALGASPLHF